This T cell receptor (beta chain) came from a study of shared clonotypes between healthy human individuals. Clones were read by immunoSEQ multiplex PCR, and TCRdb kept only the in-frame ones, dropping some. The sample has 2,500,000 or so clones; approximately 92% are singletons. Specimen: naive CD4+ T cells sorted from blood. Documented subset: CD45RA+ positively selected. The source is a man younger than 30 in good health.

DNA for the CDR3: TGTGCTAGTGGGATCCCGGGACTCCAAAACGGTGAAGCTTTCTTT. Translated, it gives CASGIPGLQNGEAFF. The chain recombines TRBV12-5 with TRBJ1-1; D perhaps matches TRBD1 (5 bases). V lost 6 bases, J lost 7 bases, and 21 bases lay in between. The CDR3 has 15 amino acids. Germline V gene sequence: CDR1 LGHNT, CDR2 FRNRAP.